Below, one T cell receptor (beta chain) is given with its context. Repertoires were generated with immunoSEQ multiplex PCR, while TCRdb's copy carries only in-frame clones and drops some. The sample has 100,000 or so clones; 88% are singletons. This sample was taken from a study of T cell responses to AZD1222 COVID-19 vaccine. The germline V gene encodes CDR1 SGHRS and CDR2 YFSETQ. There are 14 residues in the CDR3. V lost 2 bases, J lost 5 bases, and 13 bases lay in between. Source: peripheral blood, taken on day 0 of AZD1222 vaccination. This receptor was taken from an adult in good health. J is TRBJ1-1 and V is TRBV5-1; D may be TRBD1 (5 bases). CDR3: CASSFGGTGTEAFF. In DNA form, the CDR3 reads TGCGCCAGCAGCTTCGGGGGAACGGGGACTGAAGCTTTCTTT.